A single sample gave rise to the 27 T cell receptor beta chains below, sequenced in a study of blood T cell repertoires in COVID-19. This table comes from immunoSEQ multiplex PCR, and its TCRdb copy is limited to in-frame clones, with some not included. The profile shows roughly 100,000 clones, about nine tenths of them singletons. Sequencing was carried out using peripheral blood. The receptor source for this set is a man aged 45-65 years with acute or convalescent COVID-19.

The chain combines TRBV19 with TRBJ2-7, with 8 bases identical to TRBD1. The CDR3 loop spans 14 amino acids. Germline CDR1 reads LNHDA; CDR2 reads SQIVND (reference sequence). J lost 2 bases, V lost 5 bases, and 5 bases had no gene match. The CDR3 coding sequence is TGTGCCAGTAGTTATATGGGACAGGCCTACGAGCAGTACTTC. Translated: CASSYMGQAYEQYF. Based on the CDR3 plus reference TRBV19 and TRBJ2-7, the full variable domain is DGGITQSPKYLFRKEGQNVTLSCEQNLNHDAMYWYRQDPGQGLRLIYYSQIVNDFQKGDIAEGYSVSREKKESFPLTVTSAQKNPTAFYLCASSYMGQAYEQYFGPGTRLTVT.

This clone has just a few counts. This chain connects TRBV4-1 to TRBJ2-5; 14 nucleotides line up with TRBD2. The CDR3 has 21 amino acids. V was pared by 0 bases and J by 4 bases, with 16 bases of the junction left unmatched. Germline CDR1 is MGHRA and CDR2 is YSYEKL. The CDR3 DNA is TGCGCCAGCAGCCAAGAAATAAAGGCACCGGGACTAGCGGGAGTAGGAGAGACCCAGTACTTC. This gives the protein CASSQEIKAPGLAGVGETQYF.

The chain couples TRBV19 to TRBJ2-5; TRBD1 is a possible D gene (6 bases). V was shortened by 10 bases and J by 2 bases, with 14 bases between the two germline ends. Germline V gives CDR1 LNHDA, CDR2 SQIVND (reference sequence). The CDR3 is made up of 13 amino acids. CDR3 region: CATGWGQQETQYF. CDR3 bases: TGTGCCACAGGATGGGGGCAGCAAGAGACCCAGTACTTC.

V is TRBV4-3 and J is TRBJ2-1; D uncertain. The CDR3 consists of 15 residues. In germline, CDR1 is LGHNA, CDR2 YSLEER. Trimming took off 1 base at V and 0 bases at J, with 7 bases between the two ends. The CDR3 DNA is TGCGCCAGCAGCCAAGGACATCCCTCCTACAATGAGCAGTTCTTC. This translates into CASSQGHPSYNEQFF.

V is TRBV5-1 and J is TRBJ2-3; tentatively, D is TRBD2 (5 bases). Germline loops: CDR1 SGHRS, CDR2 YFSETQ. There are 14 residues in the CDR3. Trimming stripped 3 bases from V and 2 bases from J, with 10 bases between. The CDR3 spells CASSSGRDTDTQYF. The CDR3 nucleotides read TGCGCCAGCAGCTCCGGACGGGACACAGATACGCAGTATTTT.

This clone was detected a few times. The chain has TRBV19 and TRBJ1-1; the D gene is possibly TRBD1 (5 bases). Looked up from germline, CDR1 is LNHDA and CDR2 is SQIVND (reference sequence). This CDR3 is built from 16 residues. The V gene lost 5 bases and the J gene lost 1 base, with 17 bases spanning the gap. The CDR3 here is CASSPGDLGWNTEAFF. CDR3 DNA sequence: TGTGCCAGTAGTCCGGGGGACCTTGGCTGGAACACTGAAGCTTTCTTT.

The chain recombines TRBV6-2 or TRBV6-3 with TRBJ1-5; the match to TRBD1 covers 7 bases. The V gene's germline CDR1 is MNHEY and CDR2 SVGEGT. With V trimmed by 2 bases and J by 4 bases, 2 bases remained unmatched. The length of the CDR3 is 14 residues. The CDR3 spells CASSYVDRNQPQHF. DNA of the CDR3: TGTGCCAGCAGTTACGTGGACAGGAATCAGCCCCAGCATTTT.

The chain combines TRBV6-4 with TRBJ2-3; tentative D call: TRBD2 (5 bases). The V gene's germline CDR1 is MRHNA and CDR2 SNTAGT. The CDR3 totals 15 residues. V lost 6 bases to trimming and J lost 1 base, with 14 bases between them. In nucleotides, the CDR3 is TGTGCCAGCAGCAAAGCGGAGGACGGCACAGATACGCAGTATTTT. Residues: CASSKAEDGTDTQYF.

The chain is built from TRBV19 and TRBJ1-1; D may be TRBD1 (6 bases). Germline loops: CDR1 LNHDA, CDR2 SQIVND (reference sequence). This CDR3 has 15 amino acids. V lost 2 bases to trimming and J lost 7 bases, with 17 bases between them. The CDR3 sequence is CASSIRWGGGNEAFF. CDR3 coding DNA: TGTGCCAGTAGTATAAGATGGGGAGGGGGTAATGAAGCTTTCTTT.

This clone has more than one count but fewer than ten. The chain's CDR3 is CASSLGTEEGYTF. In nucleotides, the CDR3 is TGTGCCAGCAGCTTAGGGACAGAGGAGGGCTACACCTTC. The chain uses TRBV11-3 and TRBJ1-2, with a possible D match to TRBD1 (6 bases). Between the trimmed V and J ends, which lost 1 base and 8 bases, there was a span of 11 bases. CDR3 size: 13 residues. Germline CDR1 and CDR2: SGHNT and YENEEA.

The CDR3 reads CTSSLGGVVQPQHF. DNA for the CDR3: TGCACCAGCAGCCTCGGAGGGGTAGTGCAGCCCCAGCATTTT. The J gene is TRBJ1-5, the V gene TRBV1. TRBV1 is a documented pseudogene. This CDR3 is 14 amino acids long.

This sequence joins TRBV3-1 (or the pseudogene TRBV3-2) and TRBJ1-1; D uncertain. CDR3 length equals 13 residues. Germline V CDR1 and CDR2: LGHDT, YNNKEL (reference sequence). Between the trimmed V and J ends, which lost 1 base and 6 bases, there was a span of 9 bases. The DNA of the CDR3 is TGTGCCAGCAGCCAAGCTCTAAGCTCTGAAGCTTTCTTT. Amino acid sequence: CASSQALSSEAFF.

This chain joins TRBV2 and TRBJ2-3, with 8 bases that match TRBD1. Germline CDR1 SNHLY, CDR2 FYNNEI. There are 15 residues in the CDR3. The V and J ends lost 6 bases and 0 bases, in that order; junction bases with no gene match: 5. The CDR3 DNA sequence: TGTGCCAGCAGCCAGACAGGGGTTAGCACAGATACGCAGTATTTT. It codes for CASSQTGVSTDTQYF.

The chain's CDR3 is CASRRPQATDTQYF. For the CDR3, the DNA is TGCGCCAGCAGAAGGCCCCAGGCCACAGATACGCAGTATTTT. The V call is TRBV10-2, the J call TRBJ2-3; D not resolved. Germline values: CDR1 WSHSY, CDR2 SAAADI. Between the trimmed V and J ends, which lost 6 bases and 2 bases, there was a span of 12 bases. The CDR3 length is 14 residues.

This clone was observed a single time. The rearrangement links TRBV5-5 to TRBJ1-1; possible D gene TRBD1, 6 bases. Germline CDR1 and CDR2: SGHKS and YYEKEE (reference sequence). V dropped 5 bases and J dropped 3 bases, with 8 bases sitting between them. The CDR3 is 12 residues long. The CDR3 spells CASRRTDTEAFF. The CDR3 region has the DNA TGTGCCAGCAGACGGACAGACACTGAAGCTTTCTTT.

The rearrangement links TRBV7-8 to TRBJ1-2; possibly TRBD1 for D (5 bases). Germline V gene sequence: CDR1 SGHVS, CDR2 FQNEAQ. This CDR3 has 14 residues. The V end was cut by 5 bases, the J end by 2 bases, with 12 bases between. CDR3 region: CASSPSGGNYGYTF. CDR3 sequence (DNA): TGTGCCAGCAGCCCCAGCGGGGGAAACTATGGCTACACCTTC.

This clone was picked up one time. This chain connects TRBV18 to TRBJ1-5, with D uncertain. This CDR3 is built from 15 residues. CDR1 is KGHSH, CDR2 LQKENI, per germline. The V end was cut by 3 bases, the J end by 0 bases, with 9 bases between. CDR3 bases: TGTGCCAGCTCACCGAACCAGTTTAGCAATCAGCCCCAGCATTTT. This translates into CASSPNQFSNQPQHF.

V gene TRBV19 combines with J gene TRBJ1-1, with D perhaps TRBD1 (6 bases). Trimming stripped 6 bases from V and 1 base from J, with 15 bases between. Per germline, CDR1 LNHDA and CDR2 SQIVND (reference sequence). This CDR3 has 15 amino acids. CDR3 sequence reads: CASSDTGRGNTEAFF. The CDR3 nucleotides are TGTGCCAGTAGCGACACAGGGAGAGGGAACACTGAAGCTTTCTTT.

The chain carries TRBV30 and TRBJ1-2, with 8 bases that match TRBD1. The CDR3 is 13 residues long. From germline, CDR1 is GTSNPN and CDR2 SVGIG (reference sequence). The trim removed 5 bases at V and 4 bases at J, leaving 6 bases unmatched. The CDR3 nucleotides are TGTGCCTGGCTGACCGACAGGGGCTATGGCTACACCTTC. Its protein product is CAWLTDRGYGYTF.

The chain joins TRBV27 to TRBJ2-7, with TRBD2 matching over 12 bases. CDR3 length: 15 residues. V was clipped by 5 bases and J by 2 bases; unmatched bases: 4. Germline CDR1 is MNHEY and CDR2 is SMNVEV (reference sequence). CDR3 sequence (DNA): TGTGCCAGCAGTCTTGGACTAGCGGGAACCTACGAGCAGTACTTC. Its translation is CASSLGLAGTYEQYF.

The gene calls are TRBV27 and TRBJ2-5, with D perhaps TRBD1 (6 bases). Germline V gene lookup returns CDR1 MNHEY and CDR2 SMNVEV (reference sequence). The CDR3 runs 13 residues. V was clipped by 6 bases and J by 5 bases, with 13 bases between them. The CDR3: CASSLQGRETQYF. In nucleotides, the CDR3 is TGTGCCAGCAGCCTACAGGGACGGGAGACCCAGTACTTC.

V and J are TRBV19 and TRBJ1-4; 9 bases fit TRBD1. The CDR3 sequence is 16 residues long. Per the germline V gene, CDR1 is LNHDA and CDR2 is SQIVND (reference sequence). The trim removed 4 bases at V and 8 bases at J, leaving 11 bases unmatched. The DNA for the CDR3 is TGTGCCAGTAGTACCCGCCCGGGACAGGGAGCCGAAAAACTGTTTTTT. It yields the protein CASSTRPGQGAEKLFF.

CDR3 coding DNA: TGCAGCGTTGTAGGACAGGGTAATCAGCCCCAGCATTTT. Amino acid sequence: CSVVGQGNQPQHF. The chain is built from TRBV29-1 and TRBJ1-5, with 8 bases matching TRBD1. The CDR3 totals 13 residues. After removal of 4 bases from V and 4 bases from J, the junction contained 3 bases not matched to a gene. CDR1 SQVTM and CDR2 ANQGSEA come from the germline V gene.

The chain joins TRBV6-5 to TRBJ2-7; D remains unclear. Per the germline V gene, CDR1 is MNHEY and CDR2 is SVGAGI. V was clipped by 5 bases and J by 1 base, with 9 bases between them. This CDR3 spans 13 amino acids. The CDR3 loop is CASSPPGSYEQYF. In DNA, the CDR3 is TGTGCCAGCAGTCCTCCCGGTTCCTACGAGCAGTACTTC.

V usage is TRBV2 and J usage is TRBJ2-3; 10 nucleotides match TRBD2. This CDR3 contains 15 residues. Germline assignment: CDR1 SNHLY and CDR2 FYNNEI. Trimming cost V 7 bases and J 0 bases; bases outside gene matches: 4. As DNA, the CDR3 is TGTGCCAGCAAGCTGACTAGCGGGAGCACAGATACGCAGTATTTT. Translation gives CASKLTSGSTDTQYF.

V is TRBV10-1 and J is TRBJ1-5; D might be TRBD1 (6 bases). Trimming took 11 bases from V and 0 from J, leaving 17 bases between them. The V gene's germline CDR1 is WNHNN and CDR2 SYGVQD (reference sequence). The CDR3 length is 15 residues. The CDR3 loop reads CALGATTYSNQPQHF. The CDR3 DNA reads as TGCGCCCTGGGGGCTACAACCTATAGCAATCAGCCCCAGCATTTT.

V usage is TRBV5-1 and J usage is TRBJ2-2; maybe TRBD1 (6 bases). Deletions cut 6 bases from V and 1 base from J, with 10 bases between. Germline V gene sequence: CDR1 SGHRS, CDR2 YFSETQ. The CDR3 contains 14 residues. CDR3 in amino acids: CASTSQGNTGELFF. CDR3 DNA sequence: TGCGCCAGCACCTCACAGGGGAACACCGGGGAGCTGTTTTTT.